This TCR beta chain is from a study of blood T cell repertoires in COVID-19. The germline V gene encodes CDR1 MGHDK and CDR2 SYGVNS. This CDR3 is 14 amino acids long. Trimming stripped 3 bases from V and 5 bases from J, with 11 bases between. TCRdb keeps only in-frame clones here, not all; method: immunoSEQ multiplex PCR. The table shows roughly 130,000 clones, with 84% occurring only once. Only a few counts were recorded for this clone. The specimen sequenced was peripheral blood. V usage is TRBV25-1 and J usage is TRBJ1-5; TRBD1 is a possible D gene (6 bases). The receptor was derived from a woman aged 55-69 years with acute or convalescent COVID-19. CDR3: CASSDRTVYQPQHF. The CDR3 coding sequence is TGTGCCAGCAGTGACCGGACAGTCTATCAGCCCCAGCATTTT.